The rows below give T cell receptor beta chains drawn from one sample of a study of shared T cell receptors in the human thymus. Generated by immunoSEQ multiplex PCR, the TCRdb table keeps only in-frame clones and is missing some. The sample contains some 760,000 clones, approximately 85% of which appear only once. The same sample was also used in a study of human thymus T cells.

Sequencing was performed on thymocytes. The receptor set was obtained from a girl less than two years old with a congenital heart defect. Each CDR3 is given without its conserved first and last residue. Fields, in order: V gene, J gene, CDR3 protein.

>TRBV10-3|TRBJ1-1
AISEGGSRNTEAF
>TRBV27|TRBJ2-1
ASRLDYGGASGNEQF
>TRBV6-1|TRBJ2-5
ASTVTLGVSGGQY
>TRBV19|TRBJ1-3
ASSIDQGADSGNTIY
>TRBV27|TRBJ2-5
ASSSTGQETQY
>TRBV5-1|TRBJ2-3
ASSLDIATDTQY
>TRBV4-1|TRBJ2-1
ASSLKQGQGRFNEQF
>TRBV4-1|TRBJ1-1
ASSQGRLLGGAF
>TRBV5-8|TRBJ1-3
ASSSPSWHTIY
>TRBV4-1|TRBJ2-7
ASSQEQWAWYEQY
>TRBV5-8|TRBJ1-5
ASSLVSDSPYSNQPQH
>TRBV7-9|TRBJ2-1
ASSLEIGLAVYNEQF
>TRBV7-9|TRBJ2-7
ASSLAWQGVSYEQY
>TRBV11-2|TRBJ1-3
ASSLDWVRCGNTIY
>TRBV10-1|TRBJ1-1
ASSGSGGLTEAF
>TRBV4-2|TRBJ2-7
ASSQVWDRAYYEQY
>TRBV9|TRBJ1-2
ASSHPLPGDRMNGYT
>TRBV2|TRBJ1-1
ASDVSTGREGTEAF
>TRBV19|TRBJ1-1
ASSIDPIQGPAPNTEAF
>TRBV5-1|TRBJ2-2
ASSKKGKGSGELF
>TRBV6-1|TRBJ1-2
ASREDREDGYT
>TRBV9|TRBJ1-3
ASSVWPAGNTIY
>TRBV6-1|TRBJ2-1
ASSGQGLGEDNEQF
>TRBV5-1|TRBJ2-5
ASSGQGSPRQY
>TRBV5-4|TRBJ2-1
ASSHDRLPYNEQF
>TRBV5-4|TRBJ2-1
ASSLKTGYNEQF
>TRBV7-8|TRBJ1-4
ASSLTGVSNEKLF
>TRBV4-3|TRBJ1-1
ASSQESDRTTEAF
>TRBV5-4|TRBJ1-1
ASSLGVNTEAF
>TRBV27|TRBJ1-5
ASSFEGGDQPQH
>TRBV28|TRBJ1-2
ASLLQGGHGYT
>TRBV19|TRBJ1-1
ASSGHHPNTEAF
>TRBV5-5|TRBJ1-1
ASSLAGRGNTEAF
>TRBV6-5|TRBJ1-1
ASSYSRDRDPEAF
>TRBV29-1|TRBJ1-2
SVVDQGLAVDPFWGGGYT
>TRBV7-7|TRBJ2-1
ASSPWEGRNEQF
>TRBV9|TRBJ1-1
ASSVDPGHVNTEAF
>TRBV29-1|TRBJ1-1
SALEGAGAF
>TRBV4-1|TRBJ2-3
ASSQEDRVVRGKDTQY
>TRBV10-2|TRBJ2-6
ASSETGGEPREDSGANVLT
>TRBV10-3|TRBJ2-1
AISESGLEYNEQF
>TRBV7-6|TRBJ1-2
ASSLVGGSGASGYT
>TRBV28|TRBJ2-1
ASSFPLGRGPLNEQF
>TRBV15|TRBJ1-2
ATSRATGNYGYT
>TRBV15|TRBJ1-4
ATRAGVVTGGATNEKLF
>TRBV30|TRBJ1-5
AWGDRGGGPQH
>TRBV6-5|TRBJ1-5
ASSDSVNQPQH
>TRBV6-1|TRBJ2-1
ASSEPTGVAMEFRRHNEQF
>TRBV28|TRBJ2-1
ASSLGAETYNEQF
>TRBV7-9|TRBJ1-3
ASSFMFPRADSGNTIY
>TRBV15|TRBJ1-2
ATSRVSAWGYT
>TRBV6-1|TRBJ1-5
ASSWTEESNQPQH
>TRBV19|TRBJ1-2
ASSRQGVSYGYT
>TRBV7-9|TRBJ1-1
ASTPTSQGNQCEAF